Following are 26 T cell receptor beta chains from one sample sequenced in a study of technical replicates of blood from a few donors. Method: immunoSEQ multiplex PCR; TCRdb's copy keeps in-frame clones and lacks some. The sample yields 80,000 to 100,000 clones, 95% seen once. The sample was T cells isolated from PBMCs. All receptors come from a human donor in good health.

This clone occurred once. The chain carries TRBV11-3 and TRBJ2-3; 9 bases are shared with TRBD2. After removal of 6 bases from V and 3 bases from J, the junction contained 10 bases not matched to a gene. Germline V gives CDR1 SGHNT, CDR2 YENEEA. The CDR3 has 16 residues. In nucleotides, the CDR3 is TGTGCCAGCAGTAATGGCGGGGGGGCCCTGACAGATACGCAGTATTTT. Its protein is CASSNGGGALTDTQYF.

The chain links TRBV21-1 to TRBJ1-2; TRBD1 is taken as the D call from the table, unchecked against the DNA. TRBV21-1 is given as a pseudogene. The CDR3 runs 13 residues. This chain's CDR3 is CASSRQGGDGYTF. The CDR3 DNA follows: TGTGCCAGCAGCCGACAGGGGGGGGATGGCTACACCTTC.

This clone appeared once. The rearrangement uses TRBV28 and TRBJ2-3; 13 bases fit TRBD2. The CDR3 runs to 16 residues. Germline V gene lookup returns CDR1 MDHEN and CDR2 SYDVKM. The J segment lost 4 bases and the V segment lost 4 bases, leaving 5 bases of the junction unmatched. CDR3 nucleotide sequence: TGTGCCAGCAGTTCCCCGGGACTAGCGGGACCAGATACGCAGTATTTT. Translation gives CASSSPGLAGPDTQYF.

This rearrangement joins TRBV7-9 to TRBJ2-5; weak D call: TRBD2 (5 bases). Germline CDR1 SEHNR, CDR2 FQNEAQ (reference sequence). The CDR3 spans 14 residues. The V end was cut by 1 base, the J end by 5 bases, with 11 bases between. CDR3 loop: CASSLVSGGETQYF. The CDR3 region has the DNA TGTGCCAGCAGCTTAGTATCCGGCGGGGAGACCCAGTACTTC.

V gene TRBV5-1 combines with J gene TRBJ2-7, with TRBD1 matching 7 bases. Trimming removed 3 bases from V and 7 bases from J; junction bases left unmatched: 10. The CDR3 totals 14 residues. Germline V CDR1 and CDR2: SGHRS, YFSETQ. The CDR3 nucleotides are TGCGCCAGCAGCTGGGCGAGGGACAGTTCGGAGCAGTACTTC. As protein: CASSWARDSSEQYF.

The chain carries TRBV10-3 and TRBJ1-1; 7 bases map to TRBD1. The CDR3 has 13 residues. J gave up 1 base and V 10 bases, and 6 bases lay outside the gene matches. From germline, CDR1 is ENHRY and CDR2 SYGVKD. CDR3 amino acids: CATQGQTNTEAFF. CDR3 in DNA: TGTGCCACGCAGGGACAGACGAACACTGAAGCTTTCTTT.

This clone was picked up one time. This chain uses TRBV4-1 with TRBJ2-1; 9 positions match TRBD1. This CDR3 has 17 amino acids. V shed 5 bases, J shed 8 bases, and the junction held 16 bases outside the gene matches. The germline V gene has CDR1 MGHRA and CDR2 YSYEKL. CDR3 sequence (DNA): TGCGCCAGCAGCATCACGTTTCCGGGACAGGGCCGGGATGAGCAGTTCTTC. This encodes CASSITFPGQGRDEQFF.

The genes are TRBV6-5 and TRBJ2-7; 7 positions match TRBD1. The CDR3 sequence is 15 residues long. J lost 2 bases, V lost 5 bases, and 9 bases had no gene match. Looked up from germline, CDR1 is MNHEY and CDR2 is SVGAGI. This CDR3 is CASSISDRSAYEQYF. Written as DNA, the CDR3 is TGTGCCAGCAGTATTTCGGACAGGAGCGCCTACGAGCAGTACTTC.

V usage is TRBV11-2 and J usage is TRBJ1-5; D is ambiguous. This CDR3 has 14 residues. The germline V and J ends were trimmed by 0 bases and 4 bases, with 7 bases remaining between them. Looked up from germline, CDR1 is SGHAT and CDR2 is FQNNGV. CDR3 loop: CASSLDPGNQPQHF. The CDR3 nucleotides read TGTGCCAGCAGCTTAGATCCCGGGAATCAGCCCCAGCATTTT. Looking up the rest from reference TRBV11-2 and TRBJ1-5 gives the full variable domain: EAGVAQSPRYKIIEKRQSVAFWCNPISGHATLYWYQQILGQGPKLLIQFQNNGVVDDSQLPKDRFSAERLKGVDSTLKIQPAKLEDSAVYLCASSLDPGNQPQHFGDGTRLSIL.

The chain employs TRBV6-1 and TRBJ2-1; 7 bases align to TRBD1. CDR1 and CDR2 (germline): MNHNS, SASEGT. The CDR3 runs 15 residues. Losses at the gene ends were 3 bases for V and 4 bases for J; bases not matched to a gene: 6. CDR3 DNA: TGTGCCAGCAGTGACCGGGACAGACCTTACAATGAGCAGTTCTTC. Residues: CASSDRDRPYNEQFF.

This clone has a single count. The chain employs TRBV5-1 and TRBJ2-5; maybe TRBD1 (5 bases). The CDR3 spans 14 residues. V was shortened by 0 bases and J by 3 bases, with 9 bases between the two germline ends. The germline gives CDR1 SGHRS, CDR2 YFSETQ. The DNA for the CDR3 is TGCGCCAGCAGCTTGGGACAGCAGAAAGAGACCCAGTACTTC. Amino acids: CASSLGQQKETQYF.

V gene TRBV10-3 combines with J gene TRBJ2-3, with 8 bases matching TRBD2. V trimming: 6 bases; J trimming: 1 base; junction bases outside the gene matches: 6. The CDR3 consists of 15 residues. Germline loops: CDR1 ENHRY, CDR2 SYGVKD. The CDR3 DNA is TGTGCCATCAGCCCGGAAGCGGGGGGCACAGATACGCAGTATTTT. This encodes CAISPEAGGTDTQYF.

The rearrangement joins TRBV29-1 to TRBJ1-2; 7 nucleotides align to TRBD1. CDR3 length: 13 amino acids. Germline V lookup: CDR1 SQVTM, CDR2 ANQGSEA. The V and J ends lost 3 bases and 8 bases, in that order; junction bases with no gene match: 9. CDR3 in DNA: TGCAGCGTTGAGAGACAGGGCTCTGGGGGCTACACCTTC. It codes for CSVERQGSGGYTF. Based on the CDR3 plus reference TRBV29-1 and TRBJ1-2, the full variable domain is SAVISQKPSRDICQRGTSLTIQCQVDSQVTMMFWYRQQPGQSLTLIATANQGSEATYESGFVIDKFPISRPNLTFSTLTVSNMSPEDSSIYLCSVERQGSGGYTFGSGTRLTVV.

The rearrangement uses TRBV7-9 and TRBJ1-3; D unclear. Germline CDR1 SEHNR, CDR2 FQNEAQ (reference sequence). V lost 1 base and J 0 bases, leaving 10 bases between the germline ends. The CDR3 spans 16 residues. The CDR3 DNA reads TGTGCCAGCAGCTTAGATGCAGGCACCTCTGGAAACACCATATATTTT. Translated, it gives CASSLDAGTSGNTIYF.

The chain couples TRBV21-1 to TRBJ2-5; the table's D gene call, TRBD1, was not cross checked with the DNA. TRBV21-1 is described as a pseudogene. The CDR3 runs to 18 residues. Here the CDR3 reads CASTAYIDHRGHQETQYF. As DNA, the CDR3 is TGTGCCAGCACTGCCTATATTGACCACAGGGGGCACCAAGAGACCCAGTACTTC.

This chain links TRBV28 with TRBJ2-7; TRBD1 matches 10 bases. CDR1 MDHEN and CDR2 SYDVKM come from the germline V gene. CDR3 length: 16 amino acids. The J segment lost 5 bases and the V segment lost 1 base, leaving 8 bases of the junction unmatched. For the CDR3, the DNA is TGTGCCAGCAGTTTATCTGGGACAGGGGAATTCGACGAGCAGTACTTC. It is translated as CASSLSGTGEFDEQYF.

The J gene is TRBJ2-7, the V gene TRBV7-9, with TRBD2 matching over 7 bases. V was pared by 1 base and J by 2 bases, with 5 bases of the junction left unmatched. Germline CDR1 is SEHNR and CDR2 is FQNEAQ (reference sequence). There are 15 residues in the CDR3. CDR3 coding DNA: TGTGCCAGCAGCTTAGTTGCTAGCGGAGCCTACGAGCAGTACTTC. This gives the protein CASSLVASGAYEQYF.

V and J are TRBV11-3 and TRBJ1-1; no reliable D call. Deletions cut 2 bases from V and 6 bases from J, with 10 bases between. This CDR3 region has 13 residues. Germline CDR1 reads SGHNT; CDR2 reads YENEEA. CDR3 nucleotide sequence: TGTGCCAGCAGCTTAAGCCGTCGGGCTGAAGCTTTCTTT. The encoded protein is CASSLSRRAEAFF. The variable domain in full, completed from reference TRBV11-3 and TRBJ1-1, reads EAGVVQSPRYKIIEKKQPVAFWCNPISGHNTLYWYLQNLGQGPELLIRYENEEAVDDSQLPKDRFSAERLKGVDSTLKIQPAELGDSAVYLCASSLSRRAEAFFGQGTRLTVV.

The chain uses TRBV6-1 and TRBJ2-7; 9 bases match TRBD2. With V trimmed by 4 bases and J by 3 bases, 7 bases remained unmatched. Germline CDR1 reads MNHNS; CDR2 reads SASEGT. The CDR3 is 15 amino acids. This CDR3 reads CASSAASGNIYEQYF. As DNA, the CDR3 is TGTGCCAGCAGTGCGGCTAGCGGGAATATCTACGAGCAGTACTTC.

The chain couples TRBV5-4 to TRBJ1-6; D perhaps matches TRBD1 (5 bases). Germline CDR1 SGHNT, CDR2 YYREEE (reference sequence). Between the trimmed V and J ends, which lost 1 base and 9 bases, there was a span of 11 bases. The CDR3 is 14 amino acids. The chain's CDR3 is CASSLSGLGSPLHF. CDR3 DNA: TGTGCCAGCAGCTTGTCAGGGTTGGGTTCACCCCTCCACTTT.

V and J are TRBV12-5 and TRBJ2-2; 7 nucleotides align to TRBD1. The V gene end was trimmed by 4 bases and the J gene end by 2 bases; junction bases not matched to a gene: 7. CDR3 length equals 16 residues. Germline values: CDR1 LGHNT, CDR2 FRNRAP. Here the CDR3 DNA reads TGTGCTAGTGGTTACCATCAGGGGGACAACACCGGGGAGCTGTTTTTT. Encoded protein: CASGYHQGDNTGELFF.

In DNA, the CDR3 is TGTGCCAGCAGCCGGGGAGCGGGAGCCTACGAGCAGTACTTC. Protein: CASSRGAGAYEQYF. The chain uses TRBV13 and TRBJ2-7; 8 bases align to TRBD2. Looked up from germline, CDR1 is PRHDT and CDR2 is FYEKMQ (reference sequence). This CDR3 has 14 amino acids. Trimming took 5 bases from V and 2 from J; bases not matched to a gene: 5.

The gene calls are TRBV7-9 and TRBJ2-1, with 10 positions matching TRBD2. Germline lookup yields CDR1 SEHNR and CDR2 FQNEAQ (reference sequence). There are 16 residues in the CDR3. J gave up 7 bases and V 3 bases, and 9 bases lay outside the gene matches. The DNA of the CDR3 is TGTGCCAGCAGCTTTTTCGAGCGGGAGGGCCTGAATGAGCAGTTCTTC. As protein: CASSFFEREGLNEQFF.

This sequence joins TRBV6-5 and TRBJ1-2, with 7 bases identical to TRBD1. The V gene end was trimmed by 0 bases and the J gene end by 3 bases; junction bases not matched to a gene: 4. Germline CDR1 reads MNHEY; CDR2 reads SVGAGI. The CDR3 has 15 amino acids. The CDR3: CASSYSGRGYYGYTF. The CDR3 DNA sequence: TGTGCCAGCAGTTACTCGGGCAGGGGGTACTATGGCTACACCTTC.

J is TRBJ2-3 and V is TRBV28; the D gene is possibly TRBD2 (5 bases). Trimming pared 6 bases from V and 0 bases from J, leaving 16 bases between. CDR3 length equals 16 residues. Germline values: CDR1 MDHEN, CDR2 SYDVKM. The DNA of the CDR3 is TGTGCCAGCAGCAGGCGGGCCTACTTAAGCACAGATACGCAGTATTTT. This codes for CASSRRAYLSTDTQYF.

This clone was recorded only once. CDR3 DNA sequence: TGTGCCAGCAGCGTAGGGGCGGGAGCCGCCTACGAGCAGTACTTC. Its translation is CASSVGAGAAYEQYF. The rearrangement uses TRBV9 and TRBJ2-7, with 7 bases that match TRBD2. With 0 bases clipped from V and 2 bases from J, the junction kept 5 bases outside the gene matches. Germline lookup yields CDR1 SGDLS and CDR2 YYNGEE. The CDR3 has 15 residues.